These 14 T cell receptor beta chains were sequenced from one sample in a study of blood T cell repertoires in COVID-19. Profiled with immunoSEQ multiplex PCR; TCRdb holds only in-frame clones, not every one. There are nearly 45,000 clones in the sample; roughly 80% occur only once, and over 13% lies in the top ten. The specimen was peripheral blood. The receptors shown here come from a human donor in a cohort sampled during active COVID-19.

J is TRBJ1-2 and V is TRBV5-5, with TRBD1 as a possible D gene (5 bases). The CDR3 is 15 residues long. V was shortened by 3 bases and J by 2 bases, with 14 bases between the two germline ends. Germline V lookup: CDR1 SGHKS, CDR2 YYEKEE (reference sequence). CDR3 DNA sequence: TGTGCCAGCAGCTGGGGGGACGGGTTAAACTATGGCTACACCTTC. The encoded protein is CASSWGDGLNYGYTF.

This chain connects TRBV24-1 to TRBJ2-5, with 9 bases lining up with TRBD1. From germline, CDR1 is KGHDR and CDR2 SFDVKD. The CDR3 extends over 17 amino acids. V was clipped by 4 bases and J by 0 bases; unmatched bases: 8. CDR3 DNA: TGTGCCACCAGTGACCCGACAGGGGGGGCGTACCAAGAGACCCAGTACTTC. This sequence encodes CATSDPTGGAYQETQYF.

The chain is built from TRBV19 and TRBJ2-7, with 9 nucleotides matching TRBD1. V gave up 2 bases and J gave up 2 bases; unmatched junction bases: 4. CDR3 length equals 15 residues. From germline, CDR1 is LNHDA and CDR2 SQIVND (reference sequence). CDR3 residues: CASSISGTGTYEQYF. CDR3 DNA: TGTGCCAGTAGTATATCGGGGACAGGGACCTACGAGCAGTACTTC. Based on the CDR3 plus reference TRBV19 and TRBJ2-7, the full variable domain is DGGITQSPKYLFRKEGQNVTLSCEQNLNHDAMYWYRQDPGQGLRLIYYSQIVNDFQKGDIAEGYSVSREKKESFPLTVTSAQKNPTAFYLCASSISGTGTYEQYFGPGTRLTVT.

The chain combines TRBV7-9 with TRBJ2-7; 11 bases align to TRBD1. The CDR3 is 16 residues long. Germline loops: CDR1 SEHNR, CDR2 FQNEAQ (reference sequence). The junction had 9 bases not matched to a gene; V was cut back by 4 bases and J by 4 bases. DNA for the CDR3: TGTGCCAGCAGCTCCGCTGGACAGGGGGCTTTGTACGAGCAGTACTTC. Residues: CASSSAGQGALYEQYF.

This clone was recorded a few times. The chain is built from TRBV3-1 (or the pseudogene TRBV3-2) and TRBJ2-7; D remains ambiguous. Germline V gives CDR1 LGHDT, CDR2 YNNKEL (reference sequence). V lost 4 bases to trimming and J lost 3 bases, with 13 bases between them. The CDR3 length is 14 residues. The CDR3 loop reads CASSREGAVYEQYF. Here the CDR3 DNA reads TGTGCCAGCAGCCGAGAAGGAGCCGTCTACGAGCAGTACTTC.

The chain employs TRBV29-1 and TRBJ1-2; no firm D call. V lost 7 bases and J lost 0, with 24 bases in between. The CDR3 is made up of 17 amino acids. Per germline, CDR1 SQVTM and CDR2 ANQGSEA. CDR3 amino acids: CSGVGGAGAPANYGYTF. CDR3 DNA sequence: TGCAGCGGCGTCGGTGGTGCGGGAGCCCCTGCTAACTATGGCTACACCTTC.

V gene TRBV5-1 combines with J gene TRBJ2-7; 10 positions agree with TRBD2. The V and J ends lost 4 bases and 9 bases, in that order; junction bases with no gene match: 16. The CDR3 sequence is 16 residues long. Germline V lookup: CDR1 SGHRS, CDR2 YFSETQ. CDR3 in DNA: TGCGCCAGCAGCCCCAGGACTAGCGGAGTCGATGAAACGCAGTACTTC. As protein: CASSPRTSGVDETQYF.

CDR3 region: CASSPRRTGGTQYF. Here the CDR3 DNA reads TGTGCCAGCAGCCCTCGACGAACTGGAGGGACCCAGTACTTC. The gene calls are TRBV7-8 and TRBJ2-5; TRBD2 might be the D (5 bases). The CDR3 is made up of 14 amino acids. Germline V gene data show CDR1 as SGHVS and CDR2 as FQNEAQ. V was shortened by 5 bases and J by 7 bases, with 17 bases between the two germline ends.

CDR3 nucleotide sequence: TGCACCAGCAGCCAAACAGGGGGCTCACCCCTCCACTTT. Protein sequence: CTSSQTGGSPLHF. The J gene is TRBJ1-6, the V gene TRBV1; TRBD1 is the table's D call, not checked against the DNA. TRBV1 is assigned pseudogene status. This CDR3 has 13 residues.

The rearrangement uses TRBV5-4 and TRBJ1-5; TRBD1 matches 7 bases. This CDR3 comprises 15 residues. With V trimmed by 5 bases and J by 2 bases, 7 bases remained unmatched. CDR1 SGHNT and CDR2 YYREEE come from the germline V gene (reference sequence). CDR3 amino acids: CASSSSDRGNQPQHF. CDR3 nucleotide sequence: TGTGCCAGCAGTTCCTCCGACAGGGGCAATCAGCCCCAGCATTTT.

The chain is built from TRBV7-2 and TRBJ2-1; D is unresolved. The V gene lost 1 base and the J gene lost 8 bases, with 9 bases spanning the gap. This CDR3 contains 13 residues. Germline V CDR1 and CDR2: SGHTA, FQGNSA. The CDR3 is CASSLVGGDEQFF. The CDR3 DNA sequence: TGTGCCAGCAGCTTAGTAGGTGGAGATGAGCAGTTCTTC.

The J gene is TRBJ2-7, the V gene TRBV11-3; 7 nucleotides line up with TRBD1. Germline loops: CDR1 SGHNT, CDR2 YENEEA. J lost 7 bases, V lost 6 bases, and 12 bases had no gene match. The CDR3 extends over 14 amino acids. In DNA, the CDR3 is TGTGCCAGCAGTCCCGGGACAGTGGATGGGGAGCAGTACTTC. As protein: CASSPGTVDGEQYF.

DNA of the CDR3: TGCGCCAGCAGTCTGGCGGGAGTTTTCTACAATGAGCAGTTCTTC. This encodes CASSLAGVFYNEQFF. The rearrangement joins TRBV10-2 to TRBJ2-1, with 7 bases fitting TRBD2. In germline, CDR1 is WSHSY, CDR2 SAAADI. Germline trimming cut 5 bases from V and 3 bases from J; bases unmatched to any gene: 7. This CDR3 region has 15 residues.

This clone has just a few counts. The J gene is TRBJ2-6, the V gene TRBV28, with a tentative D call TRBD1 (6 bases). The CDR3 spans 17 residues. Trimming cost V 4 bases and J 0 bases, with 13 bases left between them. Germline-derived CDR1 and CDR2 are MDHEN and SYDVKM. The DNA of the CDR3 is TGTGCCAGCAGTTCCTTTCCAGGGGACTCTGGGGCCAACGTCCTGACTTTC. Translated: CASSSFPGDSGANVLTF. Full variable domain (outside the CDR3, taken from reference TRBV28 and TRBJ2-6): DVKVTQSSRYLVKRTGEKVFLECVQDMDHENMFWYRQDPGLGLRLIYFSYDVKMKEKGDIPEGYSVSREKKERFSLILESASTNQTSMYLCASSSFPGDSGANVLTFGAGSRLTVL.